This TCR beta chain was found in a study of control samples from healthy donors and cancer patients. Clones were sequenced by immunoSEQ multiplex PCR, and TCRdb holds only the in-frame ones, with some missing. In the table there are about 150,000 clones, 93% of which are singletons. This CDR3 comprises 13 residues. Trimming took off 3 bases at V and 10 bases at J, with 18 bases between the two ends. The germline V gene has CDR1 GTSNPN and CDR2 SVGIG (reference sequence). The sequence came from a man aged 50 to 59 in good health. What was sequenced was blood. J is TRBJ1-2 and V is TRBV30, with no clear D. CDR3 coding DNA: TGTGCCTGGAGCCCTGATAGCGGCATATTCTACACCTTC. It encodes CAWSPDSGIFYTF.